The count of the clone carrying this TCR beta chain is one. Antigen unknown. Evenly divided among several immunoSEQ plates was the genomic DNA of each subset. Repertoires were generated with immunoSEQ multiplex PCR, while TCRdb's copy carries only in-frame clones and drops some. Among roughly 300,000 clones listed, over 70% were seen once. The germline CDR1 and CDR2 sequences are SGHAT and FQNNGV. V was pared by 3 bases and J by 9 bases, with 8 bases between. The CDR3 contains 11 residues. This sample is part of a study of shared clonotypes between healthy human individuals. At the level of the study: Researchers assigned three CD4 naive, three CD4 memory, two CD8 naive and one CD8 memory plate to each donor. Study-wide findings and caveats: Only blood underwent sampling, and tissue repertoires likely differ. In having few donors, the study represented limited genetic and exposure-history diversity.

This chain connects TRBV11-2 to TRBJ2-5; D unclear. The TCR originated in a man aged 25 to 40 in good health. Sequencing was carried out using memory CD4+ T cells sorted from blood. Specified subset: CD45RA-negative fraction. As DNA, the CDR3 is TGTGCCAGCAGCTTCGGACCCTCCCAGTACTTC. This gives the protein CASSFGPSQYF.